The next 3 T cell receptor beta chains were all read from a single sample in a study of T-cell reconstitution after alpha-beta-depleted transplantation in children. During its preparation, the TCRbeta library received unique molecular identifiers. Each CDR3 protein is one row after TCRdb ran MiXCR on the PCR reads. The sample holds some 72,000 distinct CDR3 sequences, around 7.9% seen once. Sequences were derived from PBMCs from the stem cell graft donor, sampled from the stem cell graft. The receptors derive from a human donor who donated a stem cell graft to a child with acute lymphoblastic leukemia.

This clonotype was seen ten or more times. The V call is TRBV7-2, the J call TRBJ1-5; a weak D match, TRBD1 (5 bases). The V gene lost 7 bases and the J gene lost 1 base, with 14 bases spanning the gap. The CDR3 runs to 15 residues. In germline, CDR1 is SGHTA, CDR2 FQGNSA. Here the CDR3 DNA reads TGTGCCAGCACCCCGGGGGGGAGCAGCAATCAGCCCCAGCATTTT. Its translation: CASTPGGSSNQPQHF.

The V and J genes are TRBV6-1 and TRBJ2-2, with TRBD2 matching over 9 bases. J lost 3 bases, V lost 6 bases, and 8 bases had no gene match. There are 16 residues in the CDR3. Germline V gene sequence: CDR1 MNHNS, CDR2 SASEGT. CDR3 nucleotides: TGTGCCAGCAGGGAGGGACTAGCAATAGACACCGGGGAGCTGTTTTTT. As protein: CASREGLAIDTGELFF.

This clonotype was seen repeatedly, ten times or more. The chain couples TRBV4-3 to TRBJ2-2; 9 bases agree with TRBD1. Trimming cost V 0 bases and J 5 bases; bases outside gene matches: 4. CDR1 is LGHNA and CDR2 is YSLEER in the germline V gene. The CDR3 is made up of 16 amino acids. CDR3 in DNA: TGCGCCAGCAGCCAAGATCCGGGGACAGGGACCGGGGAGCTGTTTTTT. It encodes CASSQDPGTGTGELFF.